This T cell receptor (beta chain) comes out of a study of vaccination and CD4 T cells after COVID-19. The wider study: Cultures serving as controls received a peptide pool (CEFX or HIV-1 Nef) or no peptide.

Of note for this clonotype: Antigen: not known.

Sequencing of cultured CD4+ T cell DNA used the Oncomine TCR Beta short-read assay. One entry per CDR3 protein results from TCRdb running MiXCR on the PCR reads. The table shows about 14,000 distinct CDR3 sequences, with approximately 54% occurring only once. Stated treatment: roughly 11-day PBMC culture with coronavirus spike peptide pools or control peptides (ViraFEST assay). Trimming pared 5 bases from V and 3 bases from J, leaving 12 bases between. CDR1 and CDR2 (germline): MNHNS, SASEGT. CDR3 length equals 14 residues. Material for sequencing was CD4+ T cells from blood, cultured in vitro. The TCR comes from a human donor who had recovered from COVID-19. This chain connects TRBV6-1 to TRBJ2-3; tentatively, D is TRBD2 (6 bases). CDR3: CASSRRVYTDTQYF. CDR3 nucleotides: TGTGCCAGCAGTAGGAGGGTTTATACAGATACGCAGTATTTT.